This record concerns one T cell receptor beta chain sequence. The sample comes from a study of early T cells in non-severe SARS-CoV-2 infection. Whole-study context: Sequencing input comprised bulk RNA from unsorted whole blood; chain pairing was not available.

TCRdb recomputed calls from the 5' RACE reads with MiXCR, one row per CDR3 protein. The sample yields around 55,000 distinct CDR3 sequences, about 7.1% seen once. Trimming shortened V by 6 bases and J by 2 bases, and 11 bases separated the two germline ends. The germline CDR1 and CDR2 sequences are SGHTA and FQGNSA. The CDR3 length is 14 residues. The sequenced sample was whole blood, obtained at baseline. The receptor's source is an adult who was a healthcare worker with PCR-confirmed SARS-CoV-2 infection or an uninfected control (not recorded which). This chain links TRBV7-2 with TRBJ1-5; D remains unclear. The CDR3: CASSAPGGNQPQHF. CDR3 in DNA: TGTGCCAGCAGTGCGCCTGGGGGCAATCAGCCCCAGCATTTT.